The TCR beta chain under discussion was sequenced for a study of TIL therapy for anti-PD-1-resistant metastatic lung cancer (dated by TCRdb to the early 2020s). Study-level background: Tumors were collected before any PD-1/PD-L1 blockade, after which patients were given nivolumab, and patients who progressed were given lymphodepletion, an infusion of expanded TIL and IL-2. Among the enrolled patients, the median age was approximately 49 years (range about 38-75), and the median tumor PD-L1 proportion score was roughly 6%. The cohort was composed predominantly of lung adenocarcinoma, with a few EGFR-mutant and two ALK-rearranged tumors included, and half of patients were identified as current or former smokers. A median non-synonymous tumor mutation burden of around 1.5 mutations per megabase was determined across the cohort by whole-exome sequencing. T cell receptor beta sequencing of tumor and peripheral blood served to follow clonotypes across the tumor, the expanded TIL product, and serial blood samples. The full study reports these points: The baseline peripheral repertoire was partially replaced by infused TIL clonotypes, which then decayed over months, and no apparent association between persistence and response was found. The study protocol defined all tumor marker inferences as exploratory. The cohort was highly selected, with more treatment-naive, never-smoker and oncogene-addicted patients than typical, limiting generalizability.

The cysteine opens and the phenylalanine closes a CDR3 of 17 amino acids. The sequence is cut down to CDR3 DNA, 51 bases in frame from base 1. The CDR1 and CDR2 encoded by the germline V gene are LGHNA and YSLEER. Points on this clone: It has no known antigen specificity. One end of the junction fails to match germline, which may point to a read error. The sample contains more than one DNA sequence encoding this CDR3.

This sample's time point label indicates: pre-treatment sample, taken before nivolumab and TIL therapy. Adults with stage 4 NSCLC were enrolled from October 2017 to January 2020 in a dual-center phase I trial. The samples were drawn from an open-label, single-arm phase I trial testing tumor-infiltrating lymphocyte therapy combined with nivolumab in advanced non-small cell lung cancer. Mononuclear cells from blood collected in EDTA tubes were isolated on a Ficoll gradient and snap-frozen as pellets, and DNA was then extracted using a Qiagen mini-prep kit. Using bias-controlled multiplex PCR with the immunoSEQ v3 hsTCRB kit, the TCR beta CDR3 regions were amplified from genomic DNA. The TCR libraries were sequenced on an Illumina NextSeq 500 to 1.5 million to 2.5 million read pairs for survey level or about 4.5-6 million read pairs for deep level. Concerning the study's data processing: V, D and J genes were assigned, non-productive sequences were removed, and clonality was reported by immunoSEQ Analyzer software. Repertoires of infused TIL and blood were compared using productive Simpson clonality and the Morisita overlap index of productive TRB rearrangements. Absolute clonotype counts in blood were estimated as lymphocyte count times CD3+ fraction times the clone's productive frequency. Drawn from immuneACCESS, this table holds only the in-frame rearrangements with V and J called that TCRdb kept. Clones are partly lost; checked studies trace under half to an unresolved V gene and leave the rest unexplained. That table is the source of V, J and clone size, and D and trimming were worked out from the DNA. This sample holds 52,000 or so clones; 70% to 90% were observed only once. 2.5% to 3.5% of the sample lies in the top ten.

This clonotype was obtained from a person aged 25 to 79 with non-small cell lung cancer. The sample was blood, taken at baseline. Recombination joined TRBV4-3 with TRBJ1-1, with the identity of the D gene unclear. The nucleotide sequence reads TGCGCCAGCAGCCAAGAAGAAAATCCGTACATGAACACTGAAGCCTTCTTT. It translates to CASSQEENPYMNTEAFF.